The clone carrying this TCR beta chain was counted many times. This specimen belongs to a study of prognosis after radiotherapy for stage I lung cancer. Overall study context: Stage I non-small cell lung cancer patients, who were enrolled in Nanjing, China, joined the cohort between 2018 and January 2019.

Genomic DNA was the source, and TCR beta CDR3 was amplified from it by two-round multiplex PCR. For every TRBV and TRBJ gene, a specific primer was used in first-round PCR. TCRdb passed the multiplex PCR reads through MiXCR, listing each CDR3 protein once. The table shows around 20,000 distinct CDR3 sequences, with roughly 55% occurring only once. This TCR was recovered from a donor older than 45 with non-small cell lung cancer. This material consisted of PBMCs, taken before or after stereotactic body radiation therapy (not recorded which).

The CDR3 reads CASSVGFLAGDYNEQFF. The DNA of the CDR3 is TGTGCCAGCAGCGTAGGTTTCCTAGCGGGGGATTACAATGAGCAGTTCTTC. V is TRBV9 and J is TRBJ2-1, with 10 bases fitting TRBD2. With 0 bases clipped from V and 4 bases from J, the junction kept 7 bases outside the gene matches. The CDR3 is 17 residues long. Germline-derived CDR1 and CDR2 are SGDLS and YYNGEE. Drawing the rest from reference TRBV9 and TRBJ2-1, the complete variable domain is DSGVTQTPKHLITATGQRVTLRCSPRSGDLSVYWYQQSLDQGLQFLIQYYNGEERAKGNILERFSAQQFPDLHSELNLSSLELGDSALYFCASSVGFLAGDYNEQFFGPGTRLTVL.